The source of this T cell receptor (beta chain) is a study of T-cell reconstitution after alpha-beta-depleted transplantation in children. The CDR3 totals 15 residues. Trimming cost V 2 bases and J 9 bases; bases outside gene matches: 7. CDR1 and CDR2 (germline): SGHNT, YENEEA. Unique molecular identifiers were used in preparing the TCRbeta library. One entry per CDR3 protein, called by TCRdb with MiXCR from the PCR reads. Of approximately 390,000 distinct CDR3 sequences in the sample, about a tenth were seen once. This receptor was obtained from a human donor who donated a stem cell graft to a child with acute myeloid leukemia. This chain uses TRBV11-3 with TRBJ2-1; 10 bases map to TRBD2. This sample comprised PBMCs from the stem cell graft donor, obtained from the stem cell graft. Here the CDR3 reads CASSLTLAGVGEQFF. CDR3 coding DNA: TGTGCCAGCAGCTTAACCCTAGCGGGAGTGGGTGAGCAGTTCTTC.